The 20 T cell receptor beta chains reported below all come from one sample, sequenced in a study of cytomegalovirus exposure and HLA in healthy donors (dated by TCRdb to the late 2010s). The library was prepared using the immunoSEQ multiplex PCR assay. In its TCRdb copy, this immuneACCESS table keeps in-frame sequences only and misses some clones. Where compared with another copy, unresolved V genes explain less than half of these, and the others have no known cause. In all, the sample holds about 160,000 clones, and about 96% of those were seen once. The top ten constitute around 0.9% of the sample. Sequenced material: PBMCs. These receptor sequences come from a woman aged 18-29 years in good health and CMV-seronegative.

The chain recombines TRBV6-5 with TRBJ2-7; 8 bases are a match to TRBD1. V dropped 4 bases and J dropped 3; count of bases not matched to a gene: 5. The germline CDR1 and CDR2 sequences are MNHEY and SVGAGI. The CDR3 spans 14 residues. Here the CDR3 DNA reads TGTGCCAGCAGTTCCGCCGGACAGGGCTACGAGCAGTACTTC. Residues: CASSSAGQGYEQYF.

The CDR3 nucleotides read TGTGCCAGCAGCCAAGGAGGGTCCGCCTATGGCTACACCTTC. It specifies CASSQGGSAYGYTF. The V gene is TRBV4-2, the J gene TRBJ1-2; D unclear. The CDR3 is made up of 14 amino acids. The ends were cut back, 1 base at V and 4 bases at J, with 10 bases in the middle. CDR1 is LGHNA and CDR2 is YNFKEQ in the germline V gene.

The rearrangement joins TRBV16 to TRBJ1-4; D ambiguous. Trimming took off 0 bases at V and 4 bases at J, with 9 bases between the two ends. CDR3 size: 15 residues. CDR1 and CDR2 (germline): KGHSY, FQNENV. DNA of the CDR3: TGTGCCAGCAGCCAATCTACACAGATTAATGAAAAACTGTTTTTT. Protein: CASSQSTQINEKLFF.

The chain has TRBV5-8 and TRBJ2-5; 10 bases align to TRBD1. The CDR3 contains 14 residues. The germline gives CDR1 SGHTS, CDR2 YDEGEE. With 5 bases clipped from V and 5 bases from J, the junction kept 6 bases outside the gene matches. CDR3 sequence: CASSWGTGAETQYF. The CDR3 nucleotides are TGTGCCAGCAGTTGGGGGACAGGGGCCGAGACCCAGTACTTC.

This chain connects TRBV6-5 to TRBJ2-2; possible D gene TRBD2, 6 bases. With 5 bases removed from V and 7 bases from J, the gap between germline ends came to 11 bases. Germline CDR1 MNHEY, CDR2 SVGAGI. The length of the CDR3 is 13 residues. The CDR3 region is CASSKLASGELFF. CDR3 bases: TGTGCCAGCAGTAAGCTAGCGAGCGGGGAGCTGTTTTTT.

This CDR3 reads CASRARNTGELFF. CDR3 nucleotide sequence: TGTGCCAGCAGGGCCCGAAACACCGGGGAGCTGTTTTTT. The J gene is TRBJ2-2, the V gene TRBV6-6; D remains ambiguous. Germline V lookup: CDR1 MNHNY, CDR2 SVGAGI (reference sequence). The CDR3 has 13 residues. V was trimmed by 6 bases and J by 2 bases, leaving 7 bases between them.

This sequence joins TRBV6-5 and TRBJ2-3, with D possibly TRBD2 on 6 matching bases. This CDR3 is built from 14 residues. V was pared by 1 base and J by 6 bases, with 11 bases between. CDR1 and CDR2 (germline): MNHEY, SVGAGI. CDR3 amino acids: CASSYFSGGDTQYF. The CDR3 DNA reads TGTGCCAGCAGTTACTTTAGCGGAGGGGATACGCAGTATTTT.

V is TRBV9 and J is TRBJ2-5; D is possibly TRBD2 (5 bases). This CDR3 is built from 14 residues. Trimming removed 2 bases at V and 4 bases at J, with 12 bases between. The germline V gene has CDR1 SGDLS and CDR2 YYNGEE. The CDR3 nucleotides read TGTGCCAGCAGCGTCGGACTGACGAGAGAGACCCAGTACTTC. Translation: CASSVGLTRETQYF.

The chain uses TRBV4-3 and TRBJ2-2; TRBD1 matches at 8 bases. The V gene end was trimmed by 3 bases and the J gene end by 0 bases; junction bases not matched to a gene: 12. Germline V gene lookup returns CDR1 LGHNA and CDR2 YSLEER. The CDR3 loop spans 19 amino acids. For the CDR3, the DNA is TGCGCCAGCAGCCAGGGCACCCCGACAGGGGAAGCGAACACCGGGGAGCTGTTTTTT. Translated: CASSQGTPTGEANTGELFF.

The V call is TRBV5-1, the J call TRBJ1-1; D is perhaps TRBD1 (6 bases). With 6 bases removed from V and 1 base from J, the gap between germline ends came to 13 bases. The germline CDR1 and CDR2 sequences are SGHRS and YFSETQ. The CDR3 has 14 residues. CDR3 sequence: CASNPGVQNTEAFF. In DNA form, the CDR3 reads TGCGCCAGCAACCCAGGGGTACAGAACACTGAAGCTTTCTTT.

The chain is built from TRBV4-3 and TRBJ2-7; TRBD1 agrees at 8 bases. The trim removed 1 base at V and 2 bases at J, leaving 7 bases unmatched. Per the germline V gene, CDR1 is LGHNA and CDR2 is YSLEER. The CDR3 loop spans 16 amino acids. The CDR3 nucleotides are TGCGCCAGCAGCCAAGGACCGGGACAGGAAACCTACGAGCAGTACTTC. As protein: CASSQGPGQETYEQYF.

The chain employs TRBV5-1 and TRBJ2-7; tentatively, D is TRBD1 (6 bases). CDR3 length: 13 residues. Germline V CDR1 and CDR2: SGHRS, YFSETQ. The ends were cut back, 2 bases at V and 1 base at J, with 7 bases in the middle. CDR3 nucleotide sequence: TGCGCCAGCAGCTTAGACAGGTCCTACGAGCAGTACTTC. Translated: CASSLDRSYEQYF.

The chain has TRBV19 and TRBJ1-2; no firm D call. CDR3 length equals 14 residues. Germline V gene data show CDR1 as LNHDA and CDR2 as SQIVND (reference sequence). The V end was cut by 3 bases, the J end by 0 bases, with 8 bases between. This CDR3 is CASSITVSNYGYTF. The CDR3 bases are TGTGCCAGTAGTATCACAGTTTCTAACTATGGCTACACCTTC. Based on the CDR3 plus reference TRBV19 and TRBJ1-2, the full variable domain is DGGITQSPKYLFRKEGQNVTLSCEQNLNHDAMYWYRQDPGQGLRLIYYSQIVNDFQKGDIAEGYSVSREKKESFPLTVTSAQKNPTAFYLCASSITVSNYGYTFGSGTRLTVV.

The chain employs TRBV13 and TRBJ1-3; 8 bases agree with TRBD1. Germline CDR1 PRHDT, CDR2 FYEKMQ (reference sequence). The junction had 6 bases not matched to a gene; V was cut back by 4 bases and J by 4 bases. This CDR3 spans 15 amino acids. CDR3 bases: TGTGCCAGCAGCTACTTGACAGGGGAAGGAAACACCATATATTTT. Its translation is CASSYLTGEGNTIYF.

The chain carries TRBV6-5 and TRBJ2-7; 9 bases agree with TRBD1. Germline V lookup: CDR1 MNHEY, CDR2 SVGAGI. After removal of 1 base from V and 3 bases from J, the junction contained 7 bases not matched to a gene. This CDR3 comprises 16 residues. CDR3 nucleotides: TGTGCCAGCAGTTACTTGGGACAGGGTGGGGGCTACGAGCAGTACTTC. This encodes CASSYLGQGGGYEQYF.

J is TRBJ2-1 and V is TRBV6-6; 8 nucleotides agree with TRBD2. The CDR3 sequence is 15 residues long. V dropped 2 bases and J dropped 6; count of bases not matched to a gene: 6. CDR1 is MNHNY and CDR2 is SVGAGI in the germline V gene (reference sequence). The CDR3 DNA follows: TGTGCCAGCAGTTACCCGGGGGGGGCACGCAATGAGCAGTTCTTC. Protein: CASSYPGGARNEQFF.

The chain links TRBV27 to TRBJ1-1; 8 bases are a match to TRBD1. Germline V gene data show CDR1 as MNHEY and CDR2 as SMNVEV (reference sequence). V lost 6 bases to trimming and J lost 4 bases; unmatched junction nucleotides: 10. CDR3 length: 15 residues. CDR3 region: CASRRQGIPSTEAFF. Written as DNA, the CDR3 is TGTGCCAGCAGACGACAGGGGATCCCGAGCACTGAAGCTTTCTTT.

The genes are TRBV30 and TRBJ2-1; no clear D gene. CDR1 is GTSNPN, CDR2 SVGIG, per germline (reference sequence). Trimming stripped 2 bases from V and 6 bases from J, with 5 bases between. This CDR3 contains 11 residues. The chain's CDR3 is CAWSPTNEQFF. CDR3 DNA sequence: TGTGCCTGGAGTCCTACCAATGAGCAGTTCTTC.

The chain carries TRBV18 and TRBJ2-7; a possible D gene is TRBD2 (6 bases). The CDR3 is 14 residues long. Germline V lookup: CDR1 KGHSH, CDR2 LQKENI. V was pared by 0 bases and J by 2 bases, with 8 bases between. CDR3 sequence: CASSPPDYPYEQYF. As DNA, the CDR3 is TGTGCCAGCTCACCACCGGACTACCCCTACGAGCAGTACTTC.

The chain recombines TRBV19 with TRBJ2-5; TRBD1 matches at 8 bases. With 1 base clipped from V and 2 bases from J, the junction kept 6 bases outside the gene matches. Germline values: CDR1 LNHDA, CDR2 SQIVND (reference sequence). CDR3 length: 16 amino acids. CDR3 sequence reads: CASSIAGTGPQETQYF. In DNA, the CDR3 is TGTGCCAGTAGTATAGCGGGGACAGGCCCACAAGAGACCCAGTACTTC.